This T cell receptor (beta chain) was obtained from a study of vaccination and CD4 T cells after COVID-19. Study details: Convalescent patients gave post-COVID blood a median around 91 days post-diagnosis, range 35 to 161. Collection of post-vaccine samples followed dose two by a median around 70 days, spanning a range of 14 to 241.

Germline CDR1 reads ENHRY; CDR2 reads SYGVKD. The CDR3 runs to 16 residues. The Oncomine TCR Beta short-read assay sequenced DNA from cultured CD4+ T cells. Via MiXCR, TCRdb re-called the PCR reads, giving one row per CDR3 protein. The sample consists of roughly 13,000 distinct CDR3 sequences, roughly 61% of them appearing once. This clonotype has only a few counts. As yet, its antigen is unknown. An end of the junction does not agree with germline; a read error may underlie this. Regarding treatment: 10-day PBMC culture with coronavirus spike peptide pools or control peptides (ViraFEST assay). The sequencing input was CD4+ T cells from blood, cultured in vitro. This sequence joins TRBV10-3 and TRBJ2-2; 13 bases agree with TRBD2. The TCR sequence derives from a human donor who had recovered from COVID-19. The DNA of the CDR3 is TGTGCCAGCAGTGTAGGACTAGCGGGAGTAGGAGGGGAGCTGTTTTTT. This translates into CASSVGLAGVGGELFF.